The clone carrying this T cell receptor beta chain was seen a handful of times. These data originate in a study of T cell responses to AZD1222 COVID-19 vaccine. The table came from immunoSEQ multiplex PCR; TCRdb's copy has only in-frame clones and leaves some out. There are tens of thousands of clones in the sample; 65% to 90% occur only once, and approximately 6.2% lies in the top ten. The germline V gene encodes CDR1 MNHEY and CDR2 SMNVEV (reference sequence). V lost 3 bases and J lost 7; bases outside the gene matches: 11. CDR3 size: 15 residues. This receptor was identified in an adult in good health. The source was peripheral blood, collected on day 0 of AZD1222 vaccination. The rearrangement joins TRBV27 to TRBJ2-7; TRBD1 agrees at 8 bases. CDR3 loop: CASSLSGGTGGEQYF. The DNA for the CDR3 is TGTGCCAGCAGTTTGAGTGGGGGGACAGGCGGGGAGCAGTACTTC.